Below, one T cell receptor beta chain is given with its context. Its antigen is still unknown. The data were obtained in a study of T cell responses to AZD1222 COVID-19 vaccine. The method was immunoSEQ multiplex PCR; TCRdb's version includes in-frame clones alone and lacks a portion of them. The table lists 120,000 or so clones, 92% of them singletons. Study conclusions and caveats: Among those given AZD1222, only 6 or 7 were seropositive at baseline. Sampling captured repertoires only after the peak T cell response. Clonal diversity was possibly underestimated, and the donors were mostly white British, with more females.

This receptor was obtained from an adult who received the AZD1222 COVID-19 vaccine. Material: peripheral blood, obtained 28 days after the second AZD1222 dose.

CDR3 region: CASSLYGTDMNTEAFF. CDR3 DNA sequence: TGCGCCAGCAGCTTGTATGGGACAGACATGAACACTGAAGCTTTCTTT. The chain has TRBV5-1 and TRBJ1-1; TRBD1 matches 7 bases. The CDR3 is made up of 16 amino acids. V was pared by 1 base and J by 0 bases, with 6 bases of the junction left unmatched. CDR1 SGHRS and CDR2 YFSETQ come from the germline V gene.